This TCR beta chain was captured in a study of T-cell memory formation after mild COVID-19. Overall study: TCR clusters showed largely donor specificity.

Trimming left V 4 bases short and J 2 bases short, with 15 bases between. The CDR3 totals 14 residues. Germline values: CDR1 GTSNPN, CDR2 SVGIG (reference sequence). TCRdb re-called the 5' RACE reads through MiXCR, storing one row per CDR3 protein. The sample consists of about 620,000 distinct CDR3 sequences, more than 15% of them appearing once. Findings of the study overall: Mainly CM and EM harbored the contracting CD4+ clones; mainly EMRA harbored the CD8+ ones.

This clonotype has only a few counts. Its antigen is not identified. The V gene is TRBV30, the J gene TRBJ2-7; TRBD1 or TRBD2 may be the D gene (6 bases each). This TCR was recovered from an adult woman who had mild COVID-19 (a few samples of this study predate the infection). Cell type and time point are not known. The sequenced material came from PBMCs or a T cell subset sorted from them (not recorded which). Here the CDR3 reads CAWNLGGSTYEQYF. The CDR3 region has the DNA TGTGCCTGGAACTTAGGGGGGTCAACCTACGAGCAGTACTTC.